A selection of T cell receptor beta chains follows, all from one sample in a study of cytomegalovirus exposure and HLA in healthy donors. Profiling relied on immunoSEQ multiplex PCR, and the TCRdb table lists in-frame clones only, not all of them. Of 260,000 or so clones listed, roughly 91% are singletons. The sample comprised PBMCs. These receptor sequences come from a woman aged 25 to 39 in good health and CMV-seronegative. Both conserved end residues are part of each CDR3. Each record gives: clone size, J gene, V gene, D gene, CDR3 DNA, CDR3 protein. A D gene is named only where the DNA matches it firmly. The size of a clone is reported for some rows only, either as once, few or many, or as a class for expanded clones.

size: -; J: TRBJ2-6; V: TRBV15; D: -; DNA: TGTGCCACCAGCAGAGCCGTTGGGGTGGGGGCCAACGTCCTGACTTTC; CDR3: CATSRAVGVGANVLTF
size: -; J: TRBJ2-3; V: TRBV27; D: -; DNA: TGTGCCAGCAGTTTATATCAGGATCCCACAGATACGCAGTATTTT; CDR3: CASSLYQDPTDTQYF
size: -; J: TRBJ2-3; V: TRBV5-6; D: TRBD1; DNA: TGTGCCAGCAGCTTTAGCAGGGGGCTACTGGTTAGCACAGATACGCAGTATTTT; CDR3: CASSFSRGLLVSTDTQYF
size: -; J: TRBJ2-1; V: TRBV10-3; D: TRBD2; DNA: TGTGCCACCGGTAGCGGGAATGAGCAGTTCTTC; CDR3: CATGSGNEQFF
size: -; J: TRBJ2-5; V: TRBV5-1; D: -; DNA: TGCGCCAGCAGCTTGGCTCTTCAGGATAAAGAGACCCAGTACTTC; CDR3: CASSLALQDKETQYF
size: -; J: TRBJ2-7; V: TRBV2; D: -; DNA: TGTGCCAGCAGTGAATCAAGGGGTTGGAGCAACGAGCAGTACTTC; CDR3: CASSESRGWSNEQYF
size: -; J: TRBJ1-5; V: TRBV10-3; D: -; DNA: TGTGCCATCAGTACTCAGAATAGCAATCAGCCCCAGCATTTT; CDR3: CAISTQNSNQPQHF
size: -; J: TRBJ2-7; V: TRBV28; D: -; DNA: TGTGCCAGCACCCTACGGGACTTAGACGAGCAGTACTTC; CDR3: CASTLRDLDEQYF
size: -; J: TRBJ2-7; V: TRBV19; D: TRBD1; DNA: TGTGCCAGTAGTATCGGGACAGGTGGCTACGAGCAGTACTTC; CDR3: CASSIGTGGYEQYF
size: -; J: TRBJ2-3; V: TRBV7-3; D: TRBD2; DNA: TGTGCCAGCAGCTTAGGTTGGGGAGCGGGAGCTCAAACAGATACGCAGTATTTT; CDR3: CASSLGWGAGAQTDTQYF
size: -; J: TRBJ1-1; V: TRBV9; D: -; DNA: TGTGCCAGCAGCGTAGGAGGGTTCACTGAAGCTTTCTTT; CDR3: CASSVGGFTEAFF
size: -; J: TRBJ1-2; V: TRBV4-1; D: -; DNA: TGCGCCAGCAGCCAACACTCCGGGACATCGGAAGGTTCTAACTATGGCTACACCTTC; CDR3: CASSQHSGTSEGSNYGYTF
size: few; J: TRBJ2-3; V: TRBV7-3; D: -; DNA: TGTGCCAGCAGCTTTAGCGGCCAAGGGGCAGATACGCAGTATTTT; CDR3: CASSFSGQGADTQYF
size: -; J: TRBJ1-1; V: TRBV6-6; D: -; DNA: TGTGCCAGCACCCCACGGGGCCCGCAGAACACTGAAGCTTTCTTT; CDR3: CASTPRGPQNTEAFF
size: -; J: TRBJ2-1; V: TRBV29-1; D: TRBD2; DNA: TGCAGCGTAGCCGGGACTAGCGGGATGGGGACCCGTTGGTACGAGCAGTTCTTC; CDR3: CSVAGTSGMGTRWYEQFF
size: once; J: TRBJ1-1; V: TRBV7-8; D: -; DNA: TGTGCCAGCAGCCCTAGGGAGCCTCAATGGAACACTGAAGCTTTCTTT; CDR3: CASSPREPQWNTEAFF
size: -; J: TRBJ1-1; V: TRBV27; D: -; DNA: TGTGCCAGCAGTTTGGGGGGGAACACTGAAGCTTTCTTT; CDR3: CASSLGGNTEAFF
size: -; J: TRBJ2-7; V: TRBV30; D: -; DNA: TGTGCCTGCCGTTCCGGGACACACTACGAGCAGTACTTC; CDR3: CACRSGTHYEQYF
size: -; J: TRBJ2-2; V: TRBV7-3; D: -; DNA: TGTGCCAGCAGCCCAACCTCTTTCGGGGAGCTGTTTTTT; CDR3: CASSPTSFGELFF
size: -; J: TRBJ2-5; V: TRBV13; D: -; DNA: TGTGCCAGCAGCTTAGGCCGGAGGGAGCAGTACTTC; CDR3: CASSLGRREQYF
size: few; J: TRBJ2-7; V: TRBV7-8; D: -; DNA: TGTGCCAGCAGCCCGATTATAGCGGCGAGCTCCTACGAGCAGTACTTC; CDR3: CASSPIIAASSYEQYF
size: few; J: TRBJ1-1; V: TRBV2; D: -; DNA: TGTGCCAGACGGAAAGAGAACACTGAAGCTTTCTTT; CDR3: CARRKENTEAFF
size: -; J: TRBJ2-1; V: TRBV12-5; D: -; DNA: TGTGCTAGTGGTTTGGTAGATGAGCAGTTCTTC; CDR3: CASGLVDEQFF
size: -; J: TRBJ1-5; V: TRBV7-8; D: -; DNA: TGTGCCAGCAGCTTAGCCAATCAGCCCCAGCATTTT; CDR3: CASSLANQPQHF
size: -; J: TRBJ1-1; V: TRBV19; D: -; DNA: TGTGCCAGTAGTACTCCGATGGGGTTGGCCACTGAAGCTTTCTTT; CDR3: CASSTPMGLATEAFF
size: -; J: TRBJ2-5; V: TRBV28; D: TRBD1; DNA: TGTGCCAGCAGCGATCCGACAGGGGCGGAGACCCAGTACTTC; CDR3: CASSDPTGAETQYF
size: -; J: TRBJ1-5; V: TRBV6-6; D: -; DNA: TGTGCCAGCAGCCCCGACAGGTACTTGCCCCAGCATTTT; CDR3: CASSPDRYLPQHF
size: -; J: TRBJ2-7; V: TRBV14; D: -; DNA: TGTGCCAGCAGCCAAGAGCACCGGACTATGTCCTACGAGCAGTACTTC; CDR3: CASSQEHRTMSYEQYF
size: few; J: TRBJ2-1; V: TRBV7-9; D: -; DNA: TGTGCCAGCAGCCTGACTAGAGGCTCCTACAATGAGCAGTTCTTC; CDR3: CASSLTRGSYNEQFF
size: -; J: TRBJ2-6; V: TRBV6-5; D: -; DNA: TGTGCCAGCAGGTACAGCCTCGGGGGGGCCAACGTCCTGACTTTC; CDR3: CASRYSLGGANVLTF
size: once; J: TRBJ2-6; V: TRBV11-2; D: -; DNA: TGTGCCAGCAGCCATGGGGGGTCTGGGGCCAACGTCCTGACTTTC; CDR3: CASSHGGSGANVLTF
size: once; J: TRBJ2-2; V: TRBV29-1; D: -; DNA: TGCAGCGCCGAATGGGACACCGGGGAGCTGTTTTTT; CDR3: CSAEWDTGELFF
size: -; J: TRBJ2-7; V: TRBV7-2; D: TRBD1; DNA: TGTGCCAGCAGCCCTACCGTTGGACAGGGATACGAGCAGTACTTC; CDR3: CASSPTVGQGYEQYF
size: once; J: TRBJ2-7; V: TRBV27; D: TRBD1; DNA: TGTGCCAGCAGTACATTGGACAGGTACTACGAGCAGTACTTC; CDR3: CASSTLDRYYEQYF
size: -; J: TRBJ2-2; V: TRBV27; D: -; DNA: TGTGCCAGCAGTGGAACGGGGGAGCTGTTTTTT; CDR3: CASSGTGELFF
size: -; J: TRBJ2-7; V: TRBV29-1; D: -; DNA: TGCAGCGTTTCTCTAGCCACCTACGAGCAGTACTTC; CDR3: CSVSLATYEQYF